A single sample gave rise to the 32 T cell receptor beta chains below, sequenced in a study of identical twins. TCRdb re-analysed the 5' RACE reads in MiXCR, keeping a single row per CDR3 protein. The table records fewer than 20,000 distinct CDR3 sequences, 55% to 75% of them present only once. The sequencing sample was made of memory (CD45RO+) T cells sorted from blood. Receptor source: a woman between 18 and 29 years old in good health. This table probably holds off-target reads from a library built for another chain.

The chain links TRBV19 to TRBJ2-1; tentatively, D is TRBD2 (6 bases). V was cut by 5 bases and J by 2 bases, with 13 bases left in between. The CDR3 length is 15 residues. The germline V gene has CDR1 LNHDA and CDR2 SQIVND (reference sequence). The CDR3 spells CASSGGIQPYNEQFF. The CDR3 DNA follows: TGTGCCAGTAGTGGCGGGATCCAACCCTACAATGAGCAGTTCTTC.

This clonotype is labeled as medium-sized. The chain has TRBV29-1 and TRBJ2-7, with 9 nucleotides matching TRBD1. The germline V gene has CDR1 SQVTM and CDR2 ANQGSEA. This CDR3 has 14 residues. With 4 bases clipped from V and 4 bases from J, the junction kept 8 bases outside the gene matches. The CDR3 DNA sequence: TGCAGCGTTGGGGGACAGGGCCGGGATTACGAGCAGTACTTC. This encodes CSVGGQGRDYEQYF.

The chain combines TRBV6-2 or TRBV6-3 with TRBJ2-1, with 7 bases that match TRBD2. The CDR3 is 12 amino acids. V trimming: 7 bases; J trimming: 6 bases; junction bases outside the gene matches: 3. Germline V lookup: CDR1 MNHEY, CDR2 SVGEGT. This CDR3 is CASTGEGNEQFF. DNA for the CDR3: TGTGCCAGCACCGGGGAGGGCAATGAGCAGTTCTTC.

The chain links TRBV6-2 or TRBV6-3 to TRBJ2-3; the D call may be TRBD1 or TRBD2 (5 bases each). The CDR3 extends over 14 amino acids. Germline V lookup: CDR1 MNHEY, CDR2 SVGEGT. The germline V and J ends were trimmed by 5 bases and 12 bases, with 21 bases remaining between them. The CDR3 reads CASSLNTGTVVQYF. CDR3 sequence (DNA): TGTGCCAGCAGTCTAAACACCGGGACCGTCGTACAGTATTTT.

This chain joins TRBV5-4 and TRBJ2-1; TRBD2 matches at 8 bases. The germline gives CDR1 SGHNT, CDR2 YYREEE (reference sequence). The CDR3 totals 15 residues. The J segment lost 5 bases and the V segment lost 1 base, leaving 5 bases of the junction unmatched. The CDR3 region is CASSLMSGSNNEQFF. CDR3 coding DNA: TGTGCCAGCAGCTTGATGAGCGGGAGTAACAATGAGCAGTTCTTC.

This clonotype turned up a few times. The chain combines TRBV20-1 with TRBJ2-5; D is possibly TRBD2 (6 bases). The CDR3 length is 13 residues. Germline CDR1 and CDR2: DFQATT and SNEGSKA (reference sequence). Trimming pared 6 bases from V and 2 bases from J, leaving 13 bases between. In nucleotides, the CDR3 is TGCAGTGCCCCCGATGGGAGGCAAGAGACCCAGTACTTC. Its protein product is CSAPDGRQETQYF.

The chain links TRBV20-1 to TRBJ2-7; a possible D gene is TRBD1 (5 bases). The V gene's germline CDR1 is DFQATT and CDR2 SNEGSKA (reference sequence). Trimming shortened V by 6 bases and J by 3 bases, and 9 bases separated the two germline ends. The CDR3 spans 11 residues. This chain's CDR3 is CSAATDYEQYF. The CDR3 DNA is TGCAGTGCCGCGACAGACTACGAGCAGTACTTC.

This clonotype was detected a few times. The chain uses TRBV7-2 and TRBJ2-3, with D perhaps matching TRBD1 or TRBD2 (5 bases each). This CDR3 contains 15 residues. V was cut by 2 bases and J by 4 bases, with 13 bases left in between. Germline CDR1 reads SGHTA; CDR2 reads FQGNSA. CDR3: CASSLNPGTPDTQYF. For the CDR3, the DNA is TGTGCCAGCAGCTTAAACCCAGGGACCCCAGATACGCAGTATTTT.

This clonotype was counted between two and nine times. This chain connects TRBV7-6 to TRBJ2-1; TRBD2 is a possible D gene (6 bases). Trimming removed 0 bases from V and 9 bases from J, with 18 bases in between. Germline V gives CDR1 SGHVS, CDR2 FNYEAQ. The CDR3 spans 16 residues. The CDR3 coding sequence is TGTGCCAGCAGCTTAGCGGAGACTAGAGCGGGCAGTGAGCAGTTCTTC. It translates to CASSLAETRAGSEQFF.

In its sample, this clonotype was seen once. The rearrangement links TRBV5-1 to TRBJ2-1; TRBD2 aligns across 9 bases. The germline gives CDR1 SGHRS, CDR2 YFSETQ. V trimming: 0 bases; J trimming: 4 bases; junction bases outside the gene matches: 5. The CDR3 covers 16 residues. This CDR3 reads CASSLDGGREYNEQFF. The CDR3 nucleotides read TGCGCCAGCAGCTTGGATGGCGGGAGGGAGTACAATGAGCAGTTCTTC.

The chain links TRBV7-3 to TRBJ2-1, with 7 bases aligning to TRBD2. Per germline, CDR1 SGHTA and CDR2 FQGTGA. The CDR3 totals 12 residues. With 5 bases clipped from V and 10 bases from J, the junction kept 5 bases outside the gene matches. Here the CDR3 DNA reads TGTGCCAGCAGCACCTCAGCGGGAGAGCAGTTCTTC. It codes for CASSTSAGEQFF.

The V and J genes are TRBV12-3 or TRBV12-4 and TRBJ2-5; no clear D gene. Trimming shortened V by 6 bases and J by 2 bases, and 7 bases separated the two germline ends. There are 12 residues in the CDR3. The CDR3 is CASSQKQETQYF. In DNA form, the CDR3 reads TGTGCCAGCAGCCAGAAACAAGAGACCCAGTACTTC.

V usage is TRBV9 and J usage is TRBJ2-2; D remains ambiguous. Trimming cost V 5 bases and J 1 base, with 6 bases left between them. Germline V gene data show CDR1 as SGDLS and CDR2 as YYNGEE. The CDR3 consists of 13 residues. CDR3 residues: CASREQNTGELFF. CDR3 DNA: TGTGCCAGCAGGGAACAGAACACCGGGGAGCTGTTTTTT.

The DNA for the CDR3 is TGTGCCAGCACCAGGGGTCACGAGCAGTACTTC. Translating gives CASTRGHEQYF. The chain has TRBV6-5 and TRBJ2-7, with a possible D match to TRBD1 (6 bases). Germline V gives CDR1 MNHEY, CDR2 SVGAGI. Trimming removed 7 bases from V and 5 bases from J, with 9 bases in between. The CDR3 is made up of 11 amino acids.

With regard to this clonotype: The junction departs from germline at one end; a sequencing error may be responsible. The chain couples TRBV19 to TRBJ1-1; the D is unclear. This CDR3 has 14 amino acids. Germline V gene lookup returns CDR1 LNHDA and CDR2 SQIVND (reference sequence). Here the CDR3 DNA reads TGTGCAAGTAGTATTCTTGGGGTGAACACTGAAGCTTTCTTT. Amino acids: CASSILGVNTEAFF.

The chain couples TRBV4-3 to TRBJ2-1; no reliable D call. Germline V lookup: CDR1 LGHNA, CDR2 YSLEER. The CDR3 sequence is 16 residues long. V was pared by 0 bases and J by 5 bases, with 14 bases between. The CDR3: CASSQDPNWHDNEQFF. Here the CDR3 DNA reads TGCGCCAGCAGCCAAGATCCAAACTGGCACGACAATGAGCAGTTCTTC.

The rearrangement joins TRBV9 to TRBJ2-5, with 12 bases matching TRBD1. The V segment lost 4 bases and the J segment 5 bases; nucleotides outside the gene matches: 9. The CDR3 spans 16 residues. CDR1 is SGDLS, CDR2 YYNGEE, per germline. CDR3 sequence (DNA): TGTGCCAGCAGCCAAGTCGGGACAGGGGGCGTCGAGACCCAGTACTTC. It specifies CASSQVGTGGVETQYF.

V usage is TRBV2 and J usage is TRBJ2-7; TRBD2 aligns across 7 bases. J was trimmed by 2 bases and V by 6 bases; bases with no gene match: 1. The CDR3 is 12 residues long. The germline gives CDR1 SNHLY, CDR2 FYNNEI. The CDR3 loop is CASSGTTYEQYF. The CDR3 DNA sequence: TGTGCCAGCAGCGGGACTACCTACGAGCAGTACTTC.

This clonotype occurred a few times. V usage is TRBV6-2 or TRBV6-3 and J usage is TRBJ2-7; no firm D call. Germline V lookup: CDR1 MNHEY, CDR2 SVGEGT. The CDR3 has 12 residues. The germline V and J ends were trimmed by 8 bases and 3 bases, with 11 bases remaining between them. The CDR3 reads CASHDPNYEQYF. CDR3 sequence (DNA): TGTGCCAGCCATGACCCCAACTACGAGCAGTACTTC.

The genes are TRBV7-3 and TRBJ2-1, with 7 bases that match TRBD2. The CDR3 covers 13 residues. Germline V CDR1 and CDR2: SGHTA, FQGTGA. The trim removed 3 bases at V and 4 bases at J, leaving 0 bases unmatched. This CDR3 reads CASSLGLYNEQFF. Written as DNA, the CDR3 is TGTGCCAGCAGCTTGGGACTATACAATGAGCAGTTCTTC.

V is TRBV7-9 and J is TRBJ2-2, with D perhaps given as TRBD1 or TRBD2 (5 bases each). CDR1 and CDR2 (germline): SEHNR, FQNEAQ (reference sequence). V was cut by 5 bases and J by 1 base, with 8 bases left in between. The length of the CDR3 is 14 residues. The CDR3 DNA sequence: TGTGCCAGCAGCCGGGGACGGAACACCGGGGAGCTGTTTTTT. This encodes CASSRGRNTGELFF.

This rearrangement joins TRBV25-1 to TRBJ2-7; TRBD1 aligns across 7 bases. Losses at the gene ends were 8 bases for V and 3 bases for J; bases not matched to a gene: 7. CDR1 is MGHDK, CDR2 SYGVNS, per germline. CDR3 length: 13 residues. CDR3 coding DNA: TGTGCCAGCGGCAATCCAGGGGGCTACGAGCAGTACTTC. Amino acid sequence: CASGNPGGYEQYF.

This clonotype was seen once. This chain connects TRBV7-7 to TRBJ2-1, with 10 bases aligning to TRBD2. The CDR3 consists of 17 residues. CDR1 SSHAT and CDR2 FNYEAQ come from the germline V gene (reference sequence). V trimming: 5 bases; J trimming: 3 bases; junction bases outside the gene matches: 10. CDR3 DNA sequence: TGTGCCAGCAGCCATGAGTACGGGACTAGCGTCTACAATGAGCAGTTCTTC. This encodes CASSHEYGTSVYNEQFF.

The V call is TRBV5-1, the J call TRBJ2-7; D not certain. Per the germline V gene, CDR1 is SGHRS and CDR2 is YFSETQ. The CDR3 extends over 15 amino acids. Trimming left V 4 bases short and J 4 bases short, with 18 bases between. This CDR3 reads CASSRTYSRPYEQYF. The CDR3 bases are TGCGCCAGCAGCCGCACCTACTCTAGGCCTTACGAGCAGTACTTC.

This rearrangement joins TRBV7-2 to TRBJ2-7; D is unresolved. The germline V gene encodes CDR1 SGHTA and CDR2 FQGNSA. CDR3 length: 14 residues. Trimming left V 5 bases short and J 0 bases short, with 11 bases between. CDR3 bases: TGTGCCAGCAGCAAGGAATCCCTCTCCTACGAGCAGTACTTC. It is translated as CASSKESLSYEQYF.

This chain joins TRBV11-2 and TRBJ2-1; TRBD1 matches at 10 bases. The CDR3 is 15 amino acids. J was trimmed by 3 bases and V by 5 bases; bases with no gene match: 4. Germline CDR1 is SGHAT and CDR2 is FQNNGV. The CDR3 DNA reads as TGTGCCAGCAGCCCGCGGACAGGGGGCTACAATGAGCAGTTCTTC. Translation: CASSPRTGGYNEQFF.

The CDR3 nucleotides are TGTGCCAGCAGCTCGAGCTGGGTGGGTGAGCAGTTCTTC. Protein sequence: CASSSSWVGEQFF. The V gene is TRBV7-2, the J gene TRBJ2-1, with D unclear. Germline V CDR1 and CDR2: SGHTA, FQGNSA. V was pared by 4 bases and J by 9 bases, with 13 bases between. The CDR3 sequence is 13 residues long.

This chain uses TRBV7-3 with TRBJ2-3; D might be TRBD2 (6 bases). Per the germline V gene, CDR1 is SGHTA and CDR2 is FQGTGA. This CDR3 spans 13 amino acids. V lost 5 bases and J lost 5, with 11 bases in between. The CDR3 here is CASSPWGVDTQYF. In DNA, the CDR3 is TGTGCCAGCAGCCCCTGGGGGGTAGATACGCAGTATTTT.

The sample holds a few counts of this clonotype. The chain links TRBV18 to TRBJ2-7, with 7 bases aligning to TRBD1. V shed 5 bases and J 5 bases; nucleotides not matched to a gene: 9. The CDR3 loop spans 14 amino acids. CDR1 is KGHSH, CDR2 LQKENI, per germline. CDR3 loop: CASSAAQGIHEQYF. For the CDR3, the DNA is TGTGCCAGCTCAGCAGCACAGGGGATTCACGAGCAGTACTTC.

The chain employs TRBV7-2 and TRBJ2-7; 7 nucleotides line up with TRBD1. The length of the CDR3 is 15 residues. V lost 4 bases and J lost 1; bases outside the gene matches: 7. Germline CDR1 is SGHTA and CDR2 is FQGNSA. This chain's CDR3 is CASSSSRQGSYEQYF. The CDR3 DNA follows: TGTGCCAGCAGCTCTTCTCGACAGGGATCCTACGAGCAGTACTTC.

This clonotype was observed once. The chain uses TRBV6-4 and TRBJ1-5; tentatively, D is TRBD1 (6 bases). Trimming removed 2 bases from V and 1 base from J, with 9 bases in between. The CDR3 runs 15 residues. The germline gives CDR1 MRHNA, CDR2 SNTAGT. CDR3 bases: TGTGCCAGCAGTGACGACAGGTCGAGCAATCAGCCCCAGCATTTT. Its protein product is CASSDDRSSNQPQHF.

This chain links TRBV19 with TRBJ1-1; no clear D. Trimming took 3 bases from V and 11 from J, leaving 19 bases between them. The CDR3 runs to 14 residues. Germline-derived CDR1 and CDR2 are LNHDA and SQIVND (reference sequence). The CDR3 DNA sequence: TGTGCCAGTAGTATTCCTCCACCAGCCCGGCGGGCTTTCTTT. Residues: CASSIPPPARRAFF. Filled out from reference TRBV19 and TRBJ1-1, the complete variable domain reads DGGITQSPKYLFRKEGQNVTLSCEQNLNHDAMYWYRQDPGQGLRLIYYSQIVNDFQKGDIAEGYSVSREKKESFPLTVTSAQKNPTAFYLCASSIPPPARRAFFGQGTRLTVV.